The rows below give T cell receptor beta chains drawn from one sample of a study of cytomegalovirus exposure and HLA in healthy donors. The data were produced by immunoSEQ multiplex PCR, yet TCRdb's version contains in-frame clones alone and is incomplete. The sample yields 160,000 or so clones, 80% seen once. Material: PBMCs. These receptors originate from a man in his late teens or twenties in good health and CMV-seropositive. Both conserved end residues are part of each CDR3. Each record gives: clone size, D gene, V gene, J gene, CDR3 protein, CDR3 DNA. A D gene is named only where the DNA matches it firmly. The listing skips clone size in some rows; elsewhere it reads once, few, many or a size class.

abundance: NA
d_gene: NA
v_gene: TRBV7-9
j_gene: TRBJ1-1
CDR3aa: CASSYHRDSGNTEAFF
CDR3nt: TGTGCCAGCAGCTACCATCGGGACTCAGGGAACACTGAAGCTTTCTTT

abundance: NA
d_gene: NA
v_gene: TRBV10-3
j_gene: TRBJ1-1
CDR3aa: CAISEDGDTEAFF
CDR3nt: TGTGCCATCAGTGAAGACGGGGACACTGAAGCTTTCTTT

abundance: NA
d_gene: NA
v_gene: TRBV7-2
j_gene: TRBJ2-7
CDR3aa: CASSLDAGLTVGEQYF
CDR3nt: TGTGCCAGCAGCTTAGATGCCGGACTCACTGTCGGTGAGCAGTACTTC

abundance: NA
d_gene: NA
v_gene: TRBV29-1
j_gene: TRBJ1-2
CDR3aa: CSVEEGSYGYTF
CDR3nt: TGCAGCGTTGAAGAGGGGAGCTATGGCTACACCTTC

abundance: once
d_gene: TRBD1
v_gene: TRBV30
j_gene: TRBJ2-1
CDR3aa: CASRTGREQFF
CDR3nt: TGTGCCTCCAGGACAGGACGTGAGCAGTTCTTC

abundance: NA
d_gene: NA
v_gene: TRBV7-9
j_gene: TRBJ2-7
CDR3aa: CASREWGYEQYF
CDR3nt: TGTGCCAGCAGGGAATGGGGCTACGAGCAGTACTTC

abundance: once
d_gene: NA
v_gene: TRBV18
j_gene: TRBJ1-2
CDR3aa: CASSPGREYSNYGYTF
CDR3nt: TGTGCCAGCTCACCTGGGCGGGAATACTCTAACTATGGCTACACCTTC

abundance: NA
d_gene: TRBD1
v_gene: TRBV6-1
j_gene: TRBJ1-2
CDR3aa: CASSEVAGGDYGYTF
CDR3nt: TGTGCCAGCAGTGAAGTGGCAGGGGGCGACTATGGCTACACCTTC

abundance: NA
d_gene: NA
v_gene: TRBV21-1
j_gene: TRBJ2-7
CDR3aa: CASSAMGNSAKAYEQYF
CDR3nt: TGTGCCAGCAGCGCTATGGGGAATAGCGCGAAGGCCTACGAGCAGTACTTC

abundance: NA
d_gene: NA
v_gene: TRBV11-2
j_gene: TRBJ1-2
CDR3aa: CASRSPGQRHGYTF
CDR3nt: TGTGCCAGCAGATCCCCGGGACAAAGACATGGCTACACCTTC

abundance: NA
d_gene: TRBD2
v_gene: TRBV27
j_gene: TRBJ2-3
CDR3aa: CASATTLAGGPTDTQYF
CDR3nt: TGTGCCAGTGCGACGACCTTAGCGGGAGGGCCAACAGATACGCAGTATTTT

abundance: NA
d_gene: NA
v_gene: TRBV19
j_gene: TRBJ1-4
CDR3aa: CAPEAGPTNEKLFF
CDR3nt: TGTGCCCCGGAAGCGGGTCCAACTAATGAAAAACTGTTTTTT

abundance: NA
d_gene: NA
v_gene: TRBV12-5
j_gene: TRBJ1-3
CDR3aa: CASGPAVGNTIYF
CDR3nt: TGTGCTAGTGGCCCCGCGGTTGGAAACACCATATATTTT

abundance: NA
d_gene: NA
v_gene: TRBV19
j_gene: TRBJ2-2
CDR3aa: CASSMQGNTGELFF
CDR3nt: TGTGCCAGTAGTATGCAGGGGAACACCGGGGAGCTGTTTTTT

abundance: NA
d_gene: NA
v_gene: TRBV7-6
j_gene: TRBJ1-1
CDR3aa: CASSLQAGGGTEAFF
CDR3nt: TGTGCCAGCAGCTTACAGGCCGGGGGTGGCACTGAAGCTTTCTTT

abundance: few
d_gene: NA
v_gene: TRBV7-6
j_gene: TRBJ2-2
CDR3aa: CASSPGSRGGELFF
CDR3nt: TGTGCCAGCAGCCCGGGGTCCCGGGGCGGGGAGCTGTTTTTT

abundance: once
d_gene: NA
v_gene: TRBV5-1
j_gene: TRBJ1-1
CDR3aa: CASSFGAENTEAFF
CDR3nt: TGCGCCAGCAGCTTTGGGGCCGAGAACACTGAAGCTTTCTTT

abundance: few
d_gene: NA
v_gene: TRBV4-2
j_gene: TRBJ2-1
CDR3aa: CASSPQLVISSGGAMIPGEQFF
CDR3nt: TGTGCCAGCAGCCCGCAGTTGGTTATAAGTAGTGGGGGGGCCATGATCCCCGGTGAGCAGTTCTTC

abundance: NA
d_gene: NA
v_gene: TRBV15
j_gene: TRBJ1-2
CDR3aa: CATSRGSIPDGYTF
CDR3nt: TGTGCCACCAGCAGGGGCAGTATTCCCGATGGCTACACCTTC

abundance: NA
d_gene: NA
v_gene: TRBV11-2
j_gene: TRBJ1-1
CDR3aa: CASSSTAGTEAFF
CDR3nt: TGTGCCAGCAGCTCCACGGCGGGGACTGAAGCTTTCTTT

abundance: NA
d_gene: NA
v_gene: TRBV28
j_gene: TRBJ2-5
CDR3aa: CASARQGWETQYF
CDR3nt: TGTGCCAGCGCTAGGCAGGGGTGGGAGACCCAGTACTTC

abundance: NA
d_gene: NA
v_gene: TRBV2
j_gene: TRBJ1-1
CDR3aa: CASSVVPGLRGWATEAFF
CDR3nt: TGTGCCAGCAGTGTGGTTCCGGGTCTCAGGGGTTGGGCCACTGAAGCTTTCTTT

abundance: NA
d_gene: TRBD2
v_gene: TRBV7-2
j_gene: TRBJ2-5
CDR3aa: CASSLGSGRASETQYF
CDR3nt: TGTGCCAGCAGCTTAGGAAGCGGGAGGGCCTCGGAGACCCAGTACTTC

abundance: NA
d_gene: TRBD2
v_gene: TRBV7-9
j_gene: TRBJ2-3
CDR3aa: CASTSGEGETDTQYF
CDR3nt: TGTGCCAGCACTAGTGGGGAGGGTGAGACAGATACGCAGTATTTT

abundance: few
d_gene: NA
v_gene: TRBV2
j_gene: TRBJ2-1
CDR3aa: CASRRGGGNEQFF
CDR3nt: TGTGCCAGCAGAAGGGGAGGAGGGAATGAGCAGTTCTTC

abundance: NA
d_gene: NA
v_gene: TRBV6-5
j_gene: TRBJ2-7
CDR3aa: CASSPEQGRTYEQYF
CDR3nt: TGTGCCAGCAGTCCTGAACAGGGAAGGACCTACGAGCAGTACTTC

abundance: few
d_gene: NA
v_gene: TRBV6-5
j_gene: TRBJ1-5
CDR3aa: CASSPGQYSNQPQHF
CDR3nt: TGTGCCAGCAGCCCTGGACAGTATAGCAATCAGCCCCAGCATTTT